This TCR beta chain was recovered during a study of T cells in Graves' hyperthyroidism and ophthalmopathy. This clonotype was seen only a few times. It may be a read error: a sequence one base away is much more abundant. The CDR3 totals 13 residues. CDR1 and CDR2 (germline): SGHAT, FQNNGV. The source material, RNA transcripts, was used to amplify TCR beta CDR3 regions. First-round RT-PCR targeting the TCR CDR3 was performed with the HTBI primer set. TCRdb re-analysed the multiplex PCR reads in MiXCR, keeping a single row per CDR3 protein. In the table there are 350,000 to 450,000 distinct CDR3 sequences, more than 13% of which are singletons.

The sequence came from a man between 45 and 60 years old with Graves' ophthalmopathy. The gene calls are TRBV11-2 and TRBJ2-7, with a tentative D call TRBD2 (5 bases). Sequenced input: blood. The CDR3 loop is CANSLAGVGEQYF. For the CDR3, the DNA is TGTGCCAACAGCTTAGCCGGGGTGGGGGAGCAGTACTTC.